This TCR beta chain was identified in a study of CD8 T cells in Susac syndrome. General study points: It was acknowledged in the study that the number of individuals who were included in its TCR sequencing and HLA analysis was relatively small.

As for this clonotype: The antigen remains unidentified.

It was with random hexamers that roughly 0.5 to 1 ug RNA was reverse transcribed. TCRdb fed the immunoSEQ multiplex PCR reads into MiXCR, producing one record per CDR3 protein. The sample shows 150,000 to 200,000 distinct CDR3 sequences, roughly 95% of them seen only once. The sequencing sample was made of CD4+ T cells from PBMCs. The clonotype originates from a human donor in good health.

The CDR3 DNA sequence: TGCAGTGCTAGAGATGGGGCTACCCAGTACTTC. It encodes CSARDGATQYF. This sequence joins TRBV20-1 and TRBJ2-5; D is possibly TRBD1 (5 bases). Trimming pared 0 bases from V and 8 bases from J, leaving 7 bases between. The CDR3 runs to 11 residues. The V gene's germline CDR1 is DFQATT and CDR2 SNEGSKA (reference sequence).